The source of this TCR beta chain is a study of blood T cell repertoires in COVID-19 (dated by TCRdb to the early 2020s). For context, the study as a whole: Samples from collaborators originated in the United States, Italy and Spain and spanned both the acute and convalescent phases of COVID-19. Deeply sampled blood TCRbeta repertoires from subjects exposed to, actively infected with, or recovered from COVID-19 were included in the dataset. Samples came from the ongoing ImmuneRACE study (first 160 participants) plus 1,254 subjects from 6 global collaborators. The sample metadata nearly always contained a de-identified subject ID, COVID-19 status, age in years and sex. Where HLA class I and class II types were available, the types were taken from metadata supplied by the sample provider, not from assay-based typing. The repertoires were made available in a free public database intended to serve as a resource for research on the immune response to SARS-CoV-2. The prospective study material was composed of cDNA or gDNA derived from T cells, B-cell-depleted T cells, or PBMCs.

Results the study describes overall, beyond this receptor: How much clinical and demographic metadata was included differed by source and by participant, and the metadata was provided uncurated.

For this clone: What this receptor recognizes is not known. One base away there is no much larger clone; base qualities are not given.

CDR1 and CDR2, looked up from the germline V gene, are ENHRY and SYGVKD. Taken from cysteine to phenylalanine, the CDR3 has 15 residues. The only DNA kept is the CDR3, 45 bases in frame from the first base. V trim: 2 bases; J trim: 4 bases; unmatched bases: 2. TCRbeta CDR3 regions were amplified from genomic DNA by means of the immunoSEQ Assay, a bias-controlled multiplex PCR. The authors' pipeline ran thus. Within the assay, amplification of reference gene primers was used to estimate how many nucleated cells each sample contained. Sequence reads were collapsed and filtered to measure the absolute abundance of every unique TCRbeta CDR3 rearrangement. Productive Simpson clonality was computed per sample as the square root of Simpson's diversity index over productive rearrangements. TCRdb holds this immuneACCESS table with in-frame rearrangements only. Some clones are missing; in checked studies, unresolved V genes explain under half, and the rest has no known cause. V and J calls and clone size follow that table, whereas D and trimming were derived from the DNA. Present in this sample are roughly 320,000 clones, 90% of which were seen just once. 6% to 8% of the sample is held by the ten biggest clonotypes.

In Seattle, one collaborating source enrolled patients while the infection was active and tracked those patients longitudinally over the course of disease. Whole blood was collected in K2EDTA tubes by collaborating institutions according to the institutions' own protocols. Collaborator samples were shipped for TCRbeta analysis as frozen whole blood, isolated PBMCs, or DNA extracted from either sample type. The V and J segments used are TRBV10-3 and TRBJ2-1; 10 bases in the middle match TRBD2. The sequenced material came from peripheral blood. This receptor was identified in a woman aged 50 to 60 with COVID-19, enrolled during active disease. The CDR3 protein sequence reads: CAISEGLADYNEQFF. The DNA reads as follows: TGTGCCATCAGTGAGGGACTAGCGGATTACAATGAGCAGTTCTTC.